These 14 T cell receptor beta chains were all obtained from the same sample, sequenced in a study of neoadjuvant anti-PD-1 for oral cavity cancer (dated by TCRdb to 2020 to 2023). The receptor library was made with the immunoSEQ multiplex PCR assay. The clones in this table, taken by TCRdb from immuneACCESS, are in-frame only. Not every clone is retained; where verified, under half of the shortfall comes from an unresolved V gene, and the cause of the rest is unknown. This sample lists about 9,300 clones; 70% to 80% were detected once. The top ten hold 3.5% to 4.5% of the sample. Per the publication, the time point label means: after neoadjuvant nivolumab, at surgical resection. The sample consisted of PBMCs, taken after nivolumab (anti-PD-1) treatment. The source of these receptors is a person between 35 and 79 years old with oral cavity squamous cell carcinoma.

The gene calls are TRBV6-4 and TRBJ2-7, with 10 nucleotides matching TRBD2. Germline V gives CDR1 MRHNA, CDR2 SNTAGT. There are 15 residues in the CDR3. J was trimmed by 3 bases and V by 6 bases; bases with no gene match: 8. The CDR3 DNA sequence: TGTGCCAGCAGCGCCGGGGCTAGCGGGAGCTACGAGCAGTACTTC. Amino acid sequence: CASSAGASGSYEQYF.

The chain uses TRBV21-1 and TRBJ1-2; TRBD1, the table's D call, was not compared with the DNA. TRBV21-1 is classified as a pseudogene. The CDR3 loop spans 17 amino acids. The CDR3 loop reads CASSKKVDRATDYGYTF. The CDR3 DNA is TGTGCCAGCAGCAAAAAAGTCGACAGGGCGACAGACTATGGCTACACCTTC.

The CDR3 DNA reads as TGTGCCAGCAGCCAAGTTGTAGGTAGCGGGGTGGATGAGCAGTTCTTC. The encoded protein is CASSQVVGSGVDEQFF. The J gene is TRBJ2-1, the V gene TRBV4-2, with 8 nucleotides matching TRBD2. V was pared by 1 base and J by 8 bases, with 10 bases of the junction left unmatched. Germline CDR1 is LGHNA and CDR2 is YNFKEQ. The CDR3 has 16 amino acids.

In its sample, this clone was seen once. The chain combines TRBV6-6 with TRBJ2-2, with TRBD1 matching over 8 bases. In germline, CDR1 is MNHNY, CDR2 SVGAGI (reference sequence). The junction had 10 bases not matched to a gene; V was cut back by 7 bases and J by 6 bases. CDR3 size: 15 residues. The CDR3 loop reads CASNPGQGGSGELFF. The DNA of the CDR3 is TGTGCCAGCAACCCCGGACAGGGAGGTTCCGGGGAGCTGTTTTTT.

The chain employs TRBV2 and TRBJ1-5; a possible D gene is TRBD1 (5 bases). Trimming left V 5 bases short and J 2 bases short, with 22 bases between. This CDR3 is built from 18 residues. Germline V gene data show CDR1 as SNHLY and CDR2 as FYNNEI. CDR3 sequence reads: CASSSEKAGGKGNQPQHF. The CDR3 nucleotides are TGTGCCAGCAGTTCCGAAAAGGCGGGGGGGAAGGGCAATCAGCCCCAGCATTTT.

V is TRBV4-2 and J is TRBJ1-5; a possible D gene is TRBD1 (6 bases). Germline CDR1 reads LGHNA; CDR2 reads YNFKEQ. CDR3 size: 15 residues. Trimming left V 5 bases short and J 6 bases short, with 17 bases between. The CDR3 loop reads CASSGEAGVTQPQHF. CDR3 nucleotides: TGTGCCAGCAGCGGGGAGGCAGGGGTTACTCAGCCCCAGCATTTT.

This clone was seen only once. The rearrangement links TRBV5-1 to TRBJ2-5, with TRBD2 matching 9 bases. Per the germline V gene, CDR1 is SGHRS and CDR2 is YFSETQ. J gave up 5 bases and V 5 bases, and 13 bases lay outside the gene matches. The CDR3 is made up of 16 amino acids. CDR3 region: CASSSSLAGESETQYF. CDR3 nucleotide sequence: TGCGCCAGCAGTTCCTCTTTAGCGGGAGAGAGCGAGACCCAGTACTTC.

The V and J genes are TRBV28 and TRBJ2-7, with 10 bases matching TRBD1. In germline, CDR1 is MDHEN, CDR2 SYDVKM. V shed 9 bases and J 3 bases; nucleotides not matched to a gene: 8. This CDR3 has 14 residues. Written as DNA, the CDR3 is TGTGCCAGTTGGGCCGGGACAGGGGACTACGAGCAGTACTTC. It translates to CASWAGTGDYEQYF.

This CDR3 is CASSSMTGSGTEAFF. The CDR3 DNA follows: TGCGCCAGCAGCTCGATGACAGGGAGTGGCACTGAAGCTTTCTTT. The rearrangement joins TRBV5-1 to TRBJ1-1, with 7 nucleotides matching TRBD1. The CDR3 totals 15 residues. CDR1 and CDR2 (germline): SGHRS, YFSETQ. The V and J ends lost 3 bases and 4 bases, in that order; junction bases with no gene match: 9.

This rearrangement joins TRBV9 to TRBJ2-3; perhaps TRBD2 as D (7 bases). Germline lookup yields CDR1 SGDLS and CDR2 YYNGEE. Trimming cost V 0 bases and J 6 bases, with 14 bases left between them. The CDR3 has 15 amino acids. This CDR3 reads CASSVVGGDGDTQYF. The CDR3 DNA is TGTGCCAGCAGCGTAGTAGGGGGGGACGGGGATACGCAGTATTTT. Supplemented by reference TRBV9 and TRBJ2-3, the full variable domain reads DSGVTQTPKHLITATGQRVTLRCSPRSGDLSVYWYQQSLDQGLQFLIQYYNGEERAKGNILERFSAQQFPDLHSELNLSSLELGDSALYFCASSVVGGDGDTQYFGPGTRLTVL.

This clone was seen a single time. The chain employs TRBV27 and TRBJ2-5; TRBD1 aligns across 7 bases. J lost 2 bases, V lost 7 bases, and 7 bases had no gene match. This CDR3 spans 14 amino acids. Germline CDR1 and CDR2: MNHEY and SMNVEV (reference sequence). CDR3: CASTADRQQETQYF. CDR3 coding DNA: TGTGCCAGCACCGCGGACAGGCAGCAAGAGACCCAGTACTTC.

J is TRBJ1-1 and V is TRBV19; possible D gene TRBD1, 6 bases. CDR1 and CDR2 (germline): LNHDA, SQIVND (reference sequence). Deletions cut 4 bases from V and 6 bases from J, with 15 bases between. The CDR3 extends over 14 amino acids. The CDR3 DNA follows: TGTGCCAGTAGTAGGGGCAGGGGTTACGCTGAAGCTTTCTTT. It codes for CASSRGRGYAEAFF.

This clone appeared a few times. V is TRBV14 and J is TRBJ2-3; 8 bases agree with TRBD2. V dropped 0 bases and J dropped 2; count of bases not matched to a gene: 10. Germline V gene data show CDR1 as SGHDN and CDR2 as FVKESK. CDR3 length: 18 amino acids. CDR3 DNA: TGTGCCAGCAGCCAAGATCTCGTCGGGAGGGGATACACAGATACGCAGTATTTT. Translation: CASSQDLVGRGYTDTQYF.

This clone was counted once. The V call is TRBV11-2, the J call TRBJ2-1; a possible D gene is TRBD2 (5 bases). Germline values: CDR1 SGHAT, CDR2 FQNNGV. The CDR3 is 14 residues long. V was trimmed by 3 bases and J by 9 bases, leaving 15 bases between them. CDR3 nucleotides: TGTGCCAGCAGCTTCAAAACTAGTGGGGTTGAGCAGTTCTTC. This translates into CASSFKTSGVEQFF.